The 20 T cell receptor beta chains in this list originate from one sample, sequenced in a study of T cell responses to AZD1222 COVID-19 vaccine. TCRdb's table, derived via immunoSEQ multiplex PCR, lists solely in-frame clones and lacks some. The sample contains tens of thousands of clones, roughly 87% of which appear only once. The source material was peripheral blood, sampled on day 0 of AZD1222 vaccination. These receptors were obtained from an adult in good health.

J is TRBJ2-7 and V is TRBV7-9; perhaps TRBD1 as D (5 bases). The CDR3 has 15 amino acids. The germline V gene encodes CDR1 SEHNR and CDR2 FQNEAQ (reference sequence). V lost 5 bases and J lost 5, with 19 bases in between. CDR3 nucleotide sequence: TGTGCCAGCAGCCTAGGGGCCCTTTCCGCCCACGAGCAGTACTTC. Encoded protein: CASSLGALSAHEQYF.

Worth noting for this clone: The junction shows a germline mismatch at one end, possibly a read error. The chain combines TRBV6-1 with TRBJ2-3; D remains unclear. In germline, CDR1 is MNHNS, CDR2 SASEGT. The CDR3 length is 10 residues. As DNA, the CDR3 is TGTGCCAGCGGTGACAATACGCAGTATTTT. This translates into CASGDNTQYF.

This chain uses TRBV21-1 with TRBJ2-7. TRBV21-1 is recorded as a pseudogene. This CDR3 has 13 amino acids. CDR3 sequence: CASSNSLFYEQYF. DNA for the CDR3: TGTGCCAGCAGCAATTCGCTTTTTTACGAGCAGTACTTC.

In this sample, this clone turned up a few times. This chain joins TRBV4-2 and TRBJ1-2, with D perhaps matching TRBD1 (5 bases). The CDR3 has 16 residues. V was shortened by 0 bases and J by 7 bases, with 18 bases between the two germline ends. Germline CDR1 is LGHNA and CDR2 is YNFKEQ. This CDR3 is CASSQEPGTAMGGYTF. DNA of the CDR3: TGTGCCAGCAGCCAAGAGCCCGGGACGGCTATGGGTGGCTACACCTTC.

This rearrangement joins TRBV30 to TRBJ1-2; the D gene is possibly TRBD1 (5 bases). The CDR3 is 12 amino acids. V was trimmed by 2 bases and J by 4 bases, leaving 8 bases between them. Germline V gene data show CDR1 as GTSNPN and CDR2 as SVGIG (reference sequence). CDR3 bases: TGTGCCTGGAGTCGGGGACCCTATGGCTACACCTTC. It codes for CAWSRGPYGYTF.

J is TRBJ2-5 and V is TRBV7-2; D perhaps matches TRBD2 (5 bases). V was pared by 5 bases and J by 1 base, with 11 bases between. The CDR3 totals 14 residues. Germline CDR1 SGHTA, CDR2 FQGNSA. CDR3 sequence reads: CASSRGGVQETQYF. CDR3 nucleotide sequence: TGTGCCAGCAGCCGGGGTGGTGTCCAAGAGACCCAGTACTTC.

The rearrangement joins TRBV28 to TRBJ1-5, with TRBD1 matching 9 bases. The CDR3 is 16 amino acids. J lost 1 base, V lost 4 bases, and 5 bases had no gene match. Per germline, CDR1 MDHEN and CDR2 SYDVKM. The CDR3 DNA is TGTGCCAGCAGTTACAGGGGGCTCGGGAGCAATCAGCCCCAGCATTTT. Translation gives CASSYRGLGSNQPQHF. Drawing the rest from reference TRBV28 and TRBJ1-5, the complete variable domain is DVKVTQSSRYLVKRTGEKVFLECVQDMDHENMFWYRQDPGLGLRLIYFSYDVKMKEKGDIPEGYSVSREKKERFSLILESASTNQTSMYLCASSYRGLGSNQPQHFGDGTRLSIL.

This CDR3 is CATSRDGAGLDTQYF. CDR3 nucleotides: TGTGCCACCAGCAGAGATGGTGCCGGGCTAGATACGCAGTATTTT. The rearrangement links TRBV15 to TRBJ2-3; D is uncertain. The CDR3 totals 15 residues. Trimming removed 0 bases from V and 5 bases from J, with 12 bases in between. The germline CDR1 and CDR2 sequences are LNHNV and YYDKDF (reference sequence).

V usage is TRBV11-1 and J usage is TRBJ1-1; D is uncertain. From germline, CDR1 is SGHAT and CDR2 FQDESV (reference sequence). Between the trimmed V and J ends, which lost 3 bases and 2 bases, there was a span of 7 bases. The CDR3 has 13 amino acids. DNA for the CDR3: TGTGCCAGCAGCTTTGGCCTTAACACTGAAGCTTTCTTT. Protein product: CASSFGLNTEAFF.

The chain couples TRBV7-9 to TRBJ1-1; 7 bases align to TRBD1. CDR1 and CDR2 from the germline V gene are SEHNR and FQNEAQ (reference sequence). The junction had 9 bases not matched to a gene; V was cut back by 4 bases and J by 4 bases. This CDR3 spans 15 amino acids. The DNA of the CDR3 is TGTGCCAGCAGCTCCGACAGGGTTGGGCTCACTGAAGCTTTCTTT. It specifies CASSSDRVGLTEAFF.

This sequence joins TRBV9 and TRBJ1-3, with a tentative D call TRBD1 (5 bases). This CDR3 spans 17 amino acids. Between the trimmed V and J ends, which lost 3 bases and 4 bases, there was a span of 20 bases. Germline lookup yields CDR1 SGDLS and CDR2 YYNGEE. CDR3 DNA sequence: TGTGCCAGCAGCGCAGACCCCAGGGACCCTGGAGGAAACACCATATATTTT. Translated, it gives CASSADPRDPGGNTIYF.

CDR3 bases: TGTGCCAGCAGCTCTGGGCCTGGAACCGGGGAGCTGTTTTTT. Translated: CASSSGPGTGELFF. The rearrangement joins TRBV28 to TRBJ2-2; D is ambiguous. Germline CDR1 is MDHEN and CDR2 is SYDVKM. The CDR3 length is 14 residues. V dropped 6 bases and J dropped 5 bases, with 13 bases sitting between them.

This sequence joins TRBV19 and TRBJ2-2; D unresolved. Trimming took 5 bases from V and 4 from J, leaving 14 bases between them. CDR1 and CDR2 from the germline V gene are LNHDA and SQIVND (reference sequence). This CDR3 has 15 residues. CDR3 nucleotides: TGTGCCAGTAGTCCCTCGGGCGCTGGCACCGGGGAGCTGTTTTTT. The encoded protein is CASSPSGAGTGELFF. The full variable domain, with the rest looked up from reference TRBV19 and TRBJ2-2, is DGGITQSPKYLFRKEGQNVTLSCEQNLNHDAMYWYRQDPGQGLRLIYYSQIVNDFQKGDIAEGYSVSREKKESFPLTVTSAQKNPTAFYLCASSPSGAGTGELFFGEGSRLTVL.

This chain links TRBV5-6 with TRBJ1-1; TRBD1 agrees at 8 bases. The CDR3 covers 16 residues. Germline values: CDR1 SGHDT, CDR2 YYEEEE. Trimming at V came to 4 bases and at J to 6 bases, leaving 14 bases not matched to a gene. The CDR3 DNA reads TGTGCCAGCAGCCCGGACAGGGACGGGATCGTTCCTGAAGCTTTCTTT. Its protein product is CASSPDRDGIVPEAFF.

The chain combines TRBV20-1 with TRBJ2-5; D uncertain. V was shortened by 3 bases and J by 0 bases, with 5 bases between the two germline ends. The CDR3 has 12 residues. Germline CDR1 DFQATT, CDR2 SNEGSKA (reference sequence). The CDR3 spells CSASWDQETQYF. CDR3 DNA: TGCAGTGCTAGTTGGGACCAAGAGACCCAGTACTTC.

The genes are TRBV5-8 and TRBJ2-1; 7 nucleotides align to TRBD2. J lost 6 bases, V lost 5 bases, and 5 bases had no gene match. In germline, CDR1 is SGHTS, CDR2 YDEGEE. CDR3 size: 13 residues. The CDR3 sequence: CASRTGTTNEQFF. CDR3 bases: TGTGCCAGCAGAACCGGGACTACCAATGAGCAGTTCTTC.

The rearrangement links TRBV7-2 to TRBJ2-2; 12 nucleotides align to TRBD2. CDR3 size: 15 residues. The V and J ends lost 8 bases and 4 bases, in that order; junction bases with no gene match: 5. The V gene's germline CDR1 is SGHTA and CDR2 FQGNSA. The DNA for the CDR3 is TGTGCCAGCGTCCTAGCGGGGGGGCTCACCGGGGAGCTGTTTTTT. Its protein is CASVLAGGLTGELFF.

This chain links TRBV5-4 with TRBJ2-3; D possibly corresponds to TRBD2 (5 bases). This CDR3 is built from 14 residues. In germline, CDR1 is SGHNT, CDR2 YYREEE (reference sequence). V lost 6 bases, J lost 0 bases, and 11 bases lay in between. CDR3 in amino acids: CASKVEASTDTQYF. The CDR3 DNA sequence: TGTGCCAGCAAGGTGGAGGCTAGCACAGATACGCAGTATTTT.

The chain joins TRBV5-6 to TRBJ1-4, with TRBD1 matching 7 bases. CDR3 length: 15 amino acids. V dropped 4 bases and J dropped 12; count of bases not matched to a gene: 15. Germline V gives CDR1 SGHDT, CDR2 YYEEEE. CDR3 protein: CASSPPTGISSELFF. As DNA, the CDR3 is TGTGCCAGCAGCCCGCCGACAGGGATTTCGTCCGAACTGTTTTTT.

The rearrangement uses TRBV29-1 and TRBJ2-7, with 7 positions matching TRBD1. With 6 bases clipped from V and 1 base from J, the junction kept 3 bases outside the gene matches. The CDR3 contains 12 residues. Per germline, CDR1 SQVTM and CDR2 ANQGSEA. The CDR3 DNA follows: TGCAGCGTAAGGACAGGTTCCTACGAGCAGTACTTC. It is translated as CSVRTGSYEQYF.